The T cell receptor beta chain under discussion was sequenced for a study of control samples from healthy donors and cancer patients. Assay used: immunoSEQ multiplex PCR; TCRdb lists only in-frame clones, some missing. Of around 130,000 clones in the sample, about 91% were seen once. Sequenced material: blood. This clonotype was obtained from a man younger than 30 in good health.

The DNA of the CDR3 is TGTGCCTGGAGCGACAGGGTTGTGTACGAGCAGTACTTC. Translated: CAWSDRVVYEQYF. The chain carries TRBV30 and TRBJ2-7; 7 bases fit TRBD1. Germline V CDR1 and CDR2: GTSNPN, SVGIG (reference sequence). J lost 4 bases, V lost 3 bases, and 6 bases had no gene match. The CDR3 has 13 amino acids.